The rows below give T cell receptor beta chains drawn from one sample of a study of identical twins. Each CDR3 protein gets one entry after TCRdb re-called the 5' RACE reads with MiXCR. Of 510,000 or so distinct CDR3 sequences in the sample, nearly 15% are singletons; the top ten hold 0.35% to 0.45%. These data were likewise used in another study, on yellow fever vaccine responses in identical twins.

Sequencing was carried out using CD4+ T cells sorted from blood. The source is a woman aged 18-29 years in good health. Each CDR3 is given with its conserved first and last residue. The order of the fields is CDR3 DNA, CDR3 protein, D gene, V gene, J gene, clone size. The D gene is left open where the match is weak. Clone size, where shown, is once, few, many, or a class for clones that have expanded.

CDR3nt: TGTGCCAGCAGCTTCCGTAAAGAGACCCAGTACTTC
CDR3aa: CASSFRKETQYF
d_gene: -
v_gene: TRBV7-2
j_gene: TRBJ2-5
abundance: few

CDR3nt: TGCGCCAGCAGCCCCCTAGGGACCGGGAACACCGGGGAGCTGTTTTTT
CDR3aa: CASSPLGTGNTGELFF
d_gene: -
v_gene: TRBV5-1
j_gene: TRBJ2-2
abundance: few

CDR3nt: TGCAGTGCTACGACTAGCGCGAACACCGGGGAGCTGTTTTTT
CDR3aa: CSATTSANTGELFF
d_gene: TRBD2
v_gene: TRBV20-1
j_gene: TRBJ2-2
abundance: -

CDR3nt: TGTGCCAGCAGCTTATCCCCCTGGGGGGGCAATCAGCCCCAGCATTTT
CDR3aa: CASSLSPWGGNQPQHF
d_gene: -
v_gene: TRBV7-8
j_gene: TRBJ1-5
abundance: -

CDR3nt: TGTGCCAGCAGATCGGGACAGGGTTTTGGAAACACCATATATTTT
CDR3aa: CASRSGQGFGNTIYF
d_gene: TRBD1
v_gene: TRBV12-3/TRBV12-4
j_gene: TRBJ1-3
abundance: -

CDR3nt: TGCAGCGCCCGAGAGGGGGTTAGCGGGAGCACGTACGAGCAGTACTTC
CDR3aa: CSAREGVSGSTYEQYF
d_gene: TRBD2
v_gene: TRBV29-1
j_gene: TRBJ2-7
abundance: many

CDR3nt: TGCGCCAGCAGCTTGGACACAACCTACGAGCAGTACTTC
CDR3aa: CASSLDTTYEQYF
d_gene: -
v_gene: TRBV5-1
j_gene: TRBJ2-7
abundance: few

CDR3nt: TGTGCCAGCAGCTTAGGGGCGGCCCCTGGCACGGATACGCAGTATTTT
CDR3aa: CASSLGAAPGTDTQYF
d_gene: -
v_gene: TRBV7-9
j_gene: TRBJ2-3
abundance: -

CDR3nt: TGCAGCGTTTCTGACAGGGCGGGGAACACTGAAGCTTTCTTT
CDR3aa: CSVSDRAGNTEAFF
d_gene: TRBD1
v_gene: TRBV29-1
j_gene: TRBJ1-1
abundance: few

CDR3nt: TGCGCCAGCAGCTGGGGCCTAGTCGGGTTGGAGACCCAGTACTTC
CDR3aa: CASSWGLVGLETQYF
d_gene: -
v_gene: TRBV5-1
j_gene: TRBJ2-5
abundance: -

CDR3nt: TGTGCCAGCAGGAGTTACTCTGGGGCCAACGTCCTGACTTTC
CDR3aa: CASRSYSGANVLTF
d_gene: -
v_gene: TRBV12-3/TRBV12-4
j_gene: TRBJ2-6
abundance: few

CDR3nt: TGCAGTGCTAGAGATGTCTTCGTCAGGGAAGAATCAGGCTACACCTTC
CDR3aa: CSARDVFVREESGYTF
d_gene: -
v_gene: TRBV20-1
j_gene: TRBJ1-2
abundance: -

CDR3nt: TGTGCCAGCACCGAAGGGACAGGGGCTTTTTCCTACGAGCAGTACTTC
CDR3aa: CASTEGTGAFSYEQYF
d_gene: TRBD1
v_gene: TRBV6-1
j_gene: TRBJ2-7
abundance: -

CDR3nt: TGTGCCAGCAACCCGGACACACACACTGAAGCTTTCTTT
CDR3aa: CASNPDTHTEAFF
d_gene: -
v_gene: TRBV12-3/TRBV12-4
j_gene: TRBJ1-1
abundance: many

CDR3nt: TGTGCCAGCAGCCCGGGATTCGCGAACACCGGGGAGCTGTTTTTT
CDR3aa: CASSPGFANTGELFF
d_gene: -
v_gene: TRBV6-1
j_gene: TRBJ2-2
abundance: -

CDR3nt: TGTGCCAGCAGCTTAGTTCCCACTAGCGGGGGGAAAGAGATGGCCCAGTACTTC
CDR3aa: CASSLVPTSGGKEMAQYF
d_gene: TRBD2
v_gene: TRBV11-2
j_gene: TRBJ2-5
abundance: few

CDR3nt: TGCAGTGCTAGAAGACTAGCGGGAGGGGCTTGGGACGAGCAGTACTTC
CDR3aa: CSARRLAGGAWDEQYF
d_gene: TRBD2
v_gene: TRBV20-1
j_gene: TRBJ2-7
abundance: -

CDR3nt: TGCAGTGCTAGTGCAGGGTCCGGCCAGCCCCAGCATTTT
CDR3aa: CSASAGSGQPQHF
d_gene: -
v_gene: TRBV20-1
j_gene: TRBJ1-5
abundance: -

CDR3nt: TGCGCCAGCAGCTTGTGGCTCGCGGGGACCCAAGAGACCCAGTACTTC
CDR3aa: CASSLWLAGTQETQYF
d_gene: -
v_gene: TRBV5-1
j_gene: TRBJ2-5
abundance: -

CDR3nt: TGTGCCACCAGCCGAACTAGCGGGGGCTACAATGAGCAGTTCTTC
CDR3aa: CATSRTSGGYNEQFF
d_gene: TRBD2
v_gene: TRBV15
j_gene: TRBJ2-1
abundance: -

CDR3nt: TGTGCCAGCAGTCCGACCGCGGCTGGGGAGACCCAGTACTTC
CDR3aa: CASSPTAAGETQYF
d_gene: -
v_gene: TRBV6-1
j_gene: TRBJ2-5
abundance: few

CDR3nt: TGTGCCAGCTCACCAGGGCTAGCGGGGGCCCGAGACACCGGGGAGCTGTTTTTT
CDR3aa: CASSPGLAGARDTGELFF
d_gene: TRBD2
v_gene: TRBV18
j_gene: TRBJ2-2
abundance: few

CDR3nt: TGTGCCAGCAGTACCAAACATCTAGCGGGCATCACCGGGGAGCTGTTTTTT
CDR3aa: CASSTKHLAGITGELFF
d_gene: TRBD2
v_gene: TRBV12-3/TRBV12-4
j_gene: TRBJ2-2
abundance: many

CDR3nt: TGTGCCAGCAGCGCGGGACAGGGATCCGGGGAGCTGTTTTTT
CDR3aa: CASSAGQGSGELFF
d_gene: TRBD1
v_gene: TRBV5-5
j_gene: TRBJ2-2
abundance: -

CDR3nt: TGTGCCATCAGTGAGGGACGTGCAGATACGCAGTATTTT
CDR3aa: CAISEGRADTQYF
d_gene: -
v_gene: TRBV10-3
j_gene: TRBJ2-3
abundance: -

CDR3nt: TGTGCCAGCAGTTTAATCCATGAGCAGTTCTTC
CDR3aa: CASSLIHEQFF
d_gene: -
v_gene: TRBV6-2/TRBV6-3
j_gene: TRBJ2-1
abundance: many

CDR3nt: TGTGCCAGCAGCCTACCCGGACAGGGTTCCTACGAGCAGTACTTC
CDR3aa: CASSLPGQGSYEQYF
d_gene: TRBD1
v_gene: TRBV28
j_gene: TRBJ2-7
abundance: few

CDR3nt: TGTGCCAGCAGCCAACAGGGGCGGGAAAAACTGTTTTTT
CDR3aa: CASSQQGREKLFF
d_gene: -
v_gene: TRBV3-1
j_gene: TRBJ1-4
abundance: few

CDR3nt: TGTGCCAGCAGCTTTCCGGGGATGGGTGAAAAACTGTTTTTT
CDR3aa: CASSFPGMGEKLFF
d_gene: -
v_gene: TRBV7-2
j_gene: TRBJ1-4
abundance: few

CDR3nt: TGCGCCAGCAGCCAAGATGGGCGAGGCGGGAGGGCGACCGGGGAGCTGTTTTTT
CDR3aa: CASSQDGRGGRATGELFF
d_gene: TRBD2
v_gene: TRBV4-1
j_gene: TRBJ2-2
abundance: few

CDR3nt: TGCGCCAGCAGCCAACAACCTATGGGAGCGGGGGCCTACAATGAGCAGTTCTTC
CDR3aa: CASSQQPMGAGAYNEQFF
d_gene: TRBD2
v_gene: TRBV5-1
j_gene: TRBJ2-1
abundance: -

CDR3nt: TGTGCCAGCAGCTTGGCCGTTTCGGGGGAGCTGTTTTTT
CDR3aa: CASSLAVSGELFF
d_gene: -
v_gene: TRBV5-6
j_gene: TRBJ2-2
abundance: many

CDR3nt: TGTGCCAGCAGTTACTCGACAGGGATCCAAGAGACCCAGTACTTC
CDR3aa: CASSYSTGIQETQYF
d_gene: TRBD1
v_gene: TRBV6-5
j_gene: TRBJ2-5
abundance: -

CDR3nt: TGTGCCAGCAGTGAATATCGCGGGGCCTACGAAGAGACCCAGTACTTC
CDR3aa: CASSEYRGAYEETQYF
d_gene: -
v_gene: TRBV25-1
j_gene: TRBJ2-5
abundance: -

CDR3nt: TGTGCCAGCACTCCGACCTCTAGCCGGAAGAGATACGAGCAGTACTTC
CDR3aa: CASTPTSSRKRYEQYF
d_gene: -
v_gene: TRBV6-1
j_gene: TRBJ2-7
abundance: few

CDR3nt: TGTGCCAGCAGTTTACCTCTCGGAGGGGGGAACCCCGGGGAGCTGTTTTTT
CDR3aa: CASSLPLGGGNPGELFF
d_gene: -
v_gene: TRBV28
j_gene: TRBJ2-2
abundance: -

CDR3nt: TGTGCCAGCAGCCAAGTATCTGGCGGGAGGACCTACAATGAGCAGTTCTTC
CDR3aa: CASSQVSGGRTYNEQFF
d_gene: TRBD2
v_gene: TRBV3-1
j_gene: TRBJ2-1
abundance: -

CDR3nt: TGTGCCAGCAGCCGAACAGGTTTCGATCAGCCCCAGCATTTT
CDR3aa: CASSRTGFDQPQHF
d_gene: -
v_gene: TRBV7-9
j_gene: TRBJ1-5
abundance: -

CDR3nt: TGTGCCAGCAGCTTATCGTCTGGGCAGCCCCAGCATTTT
CDR3aa: CASSLSSGQPQHF
d_gene: -
v_gene: TRBV7-6
j_gene: TRBJ1-5
abundance: many

CDR3nt: TGCGCCAGCAGCCAAAGGGACAGTTCAAATCAGCCCCAGCATTTT
CDR3aa: CASSQRDSSNQPQHF
d_gene: TRBD1
v_gene: TRBV4-1
j_gene: TRBJ1-5
abundance: -

CDR3nt: TGTGCCAGCAGTAAAGGGGGGGGATATGGCTACACCTTC
CDR3aa: CASSKGGGYGYTF
d_gene: -
v_gene: TRBV28
j_gene: TRBJ1-2
abundance: -

CDR3nt: TGTGCCAGCAGTTTATGGGGTCGGGGCCTCCGGCCCCATCAGCCCCAGCATTTT
CDR3aa: CASSLWGRGLRPHQPQHF
d_gene: -
v_gene: TRBV27
j_gene: TRBJ1-5
abundance: -

CDR3nt: TGCGCCAGCAGCTTGGTCTCAGGGATCACCGGGGAGCTGTTTTTT
CDR3aa: CASSLVSGITGELFF
d_gene: -
v_gene: TRBV5-1
j_gene: TRBJ2-2
abundance: few

CDR3nt: TGCGCCAGCAGCCTCCTAGCGGGAGCATGGGATACGCAGTATTTT
CDR3aa: CASSLLAGAWDTQYF
d_gene: TRBD2
v_gene: TRBV5-1
j_gene: TRBJ2-3
abundance: few

CDR3nt: TGTGCCAGCAGCCAAGCTAGGGGGGCGAACACTGGGGCCAACGTCCTGACTTTC
CDR3aa: CASSQARGANTGANVLTF
d_gene: -
v_gene: TRBV14
j_gene: TRBJ2-6
abundance: few